This TCR beta chain was captured in a study of T cell changes during pregnancy in multiple sclerosis. Clones were read by immunoSEQ multiplex PCR, and TCRdb kept only the in-frame ones, dropping some. Among tens of thousands of clones listed, around 92% were seen once. The CDR3 loop spans 15 amino acids. Germline CDR1 SGHTA, CDR2 FQGNSA. With V trimmed by 5 bases and J by 11 bases, 16 bases remained unmatched. The source was peripheral blood, collected in the second trimester of pregnancy. This receptor was taken from a female donor in good health, enrolled as a control in a pregnancy study. The chain couples TRBV7-2 to TRBJ1-1; 8 nucleotides line up with TRBD1. The CDR3 DNA follows: TGTGCCAGCAGCCCGATAGGGACAGGCGCATCCCAGGCTTTCTTT. It yields the protein CASSPIGTGASQAFF.